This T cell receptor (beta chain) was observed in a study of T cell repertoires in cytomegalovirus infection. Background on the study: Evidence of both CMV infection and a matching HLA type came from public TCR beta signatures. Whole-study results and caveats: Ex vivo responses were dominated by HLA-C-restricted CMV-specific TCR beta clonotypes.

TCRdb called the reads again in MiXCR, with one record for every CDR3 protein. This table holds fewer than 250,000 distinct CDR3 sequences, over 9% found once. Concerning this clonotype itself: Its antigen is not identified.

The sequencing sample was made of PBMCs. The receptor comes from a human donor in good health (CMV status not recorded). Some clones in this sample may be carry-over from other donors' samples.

The CDR3 DNA sequence: TGTGCCAGCAGTTACGGGACAGCCTTGGGCTATGGCTACACCTTC. It codes for CASSYGTALGYGYTF. The rearrangement links TRBV6-1 to TRBJ1-2; 7 bases agree with TRBD1. The CDR3 has 15 amino acids. In germline, CDR1 is MNHNS, CDR2 SASEGT. J gave up 4 bases and V 5 bases, and 10 bases lay outside the gene matches.